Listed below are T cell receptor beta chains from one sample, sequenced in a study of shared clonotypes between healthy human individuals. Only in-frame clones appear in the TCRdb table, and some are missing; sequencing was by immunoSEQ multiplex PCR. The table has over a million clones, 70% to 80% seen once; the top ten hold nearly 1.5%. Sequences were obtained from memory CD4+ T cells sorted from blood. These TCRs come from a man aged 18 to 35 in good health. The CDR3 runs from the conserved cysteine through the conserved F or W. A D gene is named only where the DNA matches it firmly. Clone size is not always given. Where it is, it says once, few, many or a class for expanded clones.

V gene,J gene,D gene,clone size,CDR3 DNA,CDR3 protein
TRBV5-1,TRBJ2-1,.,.,TGCGCCAGCAGCTTATCTATAGCGGATGGTGAGCAGTTCTTC,CASSLSIADGEQFF
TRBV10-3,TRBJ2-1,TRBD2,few,TGTGCCATCTCTACCGGGACTAGCGGGAGAGGGCAGTTCTTC,CAISTGTSGRGQFF
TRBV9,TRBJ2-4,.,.,TGTGCCAGCAGCGTGGGTGACATTCAGTACTTC,CASSVGDIQYF
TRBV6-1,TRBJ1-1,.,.,TGTGCCGGTCGCCAGGCCAAGAACACTGAAGCTTTCTTT,CAGRQAKNTEAFF
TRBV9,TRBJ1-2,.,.,TGTGCCAGCAGCGTTTGGGATAGGGGTAACTATGGCTACACCTTC,CASSVWDRGNYGYTF
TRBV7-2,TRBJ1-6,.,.,TGTGCCAGCAGCTTAAGGGGCCCGGATTCACCCCTCCACTTT,CASSLRGPDSPLHF
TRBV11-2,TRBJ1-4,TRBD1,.,TGTGCCAGCAGCTTAGATCAGGCAGGGGGTGAAAAACTGTTTTTT,CASSLDQAGGEKLFF
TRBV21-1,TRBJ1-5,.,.,.,CASSSGGVADGNQPQHF
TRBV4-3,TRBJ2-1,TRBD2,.,TGCGCCAGCAGCCAAGATTGGGGAACTAGCGGGAGTCGGAATGAGCAGTTCTTC,CASSQDWGTSGSRNEQFF
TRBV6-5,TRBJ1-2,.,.,TGTGCCAGCAGTTGGGACAACTATGGCTACACCTTC,CASSWDNYGYTF
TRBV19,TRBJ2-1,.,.,TGTGCCAGTAGTATGGGCCAGGGAGGAAATGAGCAGTTCTTC,CASSMGQGGNEQFF
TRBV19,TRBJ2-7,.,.,TGTGCCAGTAGTATTGTGACAAAGCCCTACGAGCAGTACTTC,CASSIVTKPYEQYF
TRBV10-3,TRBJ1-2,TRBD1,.,TGTGCCATCAGTGGTCAGGGGGCTTCCTATGGCTACACCTTC,CAISGQGASYGYTF
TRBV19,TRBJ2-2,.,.,TGTGCCAGTAGTACCGCCGTTGGCGGTCTTGGCGGGGAGCTGTTTTTT,CASSTAVGGLGGELFF
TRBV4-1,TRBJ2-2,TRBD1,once,TGCGCCAGCAGCCTGACGGGACAGGGGAACACCGGGGAGCTGTTTTTT,CASSLTGQGNTGELFF